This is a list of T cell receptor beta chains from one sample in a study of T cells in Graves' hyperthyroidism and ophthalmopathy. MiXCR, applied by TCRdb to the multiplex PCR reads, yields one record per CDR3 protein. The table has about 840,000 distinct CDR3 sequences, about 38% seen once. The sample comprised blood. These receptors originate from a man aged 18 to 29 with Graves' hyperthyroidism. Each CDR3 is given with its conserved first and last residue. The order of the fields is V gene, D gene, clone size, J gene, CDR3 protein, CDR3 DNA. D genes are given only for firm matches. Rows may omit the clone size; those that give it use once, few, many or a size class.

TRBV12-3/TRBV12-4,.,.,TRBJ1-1,CASNRDAGQLEAFF,TGTGCCAGCAATCGGGACGCCGGCCAACTTGAAGCTTTCTTT
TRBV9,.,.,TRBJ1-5,CASSPPSAGPQHF,TGTGCCAGCTCACCACCTTCGGCTGGGCCCCAGCATTTT
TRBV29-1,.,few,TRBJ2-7,CSVGQASYEQYF,TGCAGCGTTGGACAGGCAAGCTACGAGCAGTACTTC
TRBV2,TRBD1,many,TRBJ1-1,CASTPRSGQASTEAFF,TGTGCCAGCACCCCCAGGTCGGGACAGGCGTCCACTGAAGCTTTCTTT
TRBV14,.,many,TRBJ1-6,CASSVLGENSPLHF,TGTGCCAGCAGCGTTCTCGGGGAGAATTCACCCCTCCACTTT
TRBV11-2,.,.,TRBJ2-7,CASSPISAYEQHF,TGTGCCAGCAGCCCTATAAGCGCCTACGAGCAGCACTTC
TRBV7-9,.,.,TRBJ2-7,CASSPSGGQVYEQYF,TGTGCCAGCAGCCCTTCTGGGGGGCAAGTCTACGAGCAGTACTTC
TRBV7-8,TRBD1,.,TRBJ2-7,CASSSSPPPPGQVTYEQYF,TGTGCCAGCAGTTCGTCCCCTCCTCCGCCGGGACAGGTAACCTACGAGCAGTACTTC
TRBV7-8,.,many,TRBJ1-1,CASSYGTSGAEAFF,TGTGCCAGCAGCTACGGGACTTCGGGGGCTGAAGCTTTCTTT
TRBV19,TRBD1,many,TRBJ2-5,CASSEDRQETQYF,TGTGCCAGTTCCGAGGACAGGCAAGAGACCCAGTACTTC
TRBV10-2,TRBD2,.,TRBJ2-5,CASRPSGGLETQYF,TGCGCCAGCAGGCCTAGCGGGGGGCTAGAGACCCAGTACTTC
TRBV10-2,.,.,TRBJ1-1,CASSDWGQGNTEAFF,TGCGCCAGCAGTGATTGGGGGCAGGGGAACACTGAAGCTTTCTTT
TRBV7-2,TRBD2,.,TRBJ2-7,CASSRTSGSLYEQYF,TGTGCCAGCAGCCGGACTAGCGGGAGCCTCTACGAGCAGTACTTC
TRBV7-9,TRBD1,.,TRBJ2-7,CASSKGQGVEQYF,TGTGCCAGCAGCAAGGGACAGGGAGTCGAGCAGTACTTC
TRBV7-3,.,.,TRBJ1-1,CASSPNSGGTEAFF,TGTGCCAGCTCACCGAACAGCGGGGGCACTGAAGCTTTCTTT
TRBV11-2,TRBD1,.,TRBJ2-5,CASSPLRDRGETQYF,TGTGCCAGCAGCCCCCTCCGGGACAGGGGAGAGACCCAGTACTTC
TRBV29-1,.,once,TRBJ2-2,CSVAALLITGELFF,TGCAGCGTTGCGGCACTCCTGATCACCGGGGAGCTGTTTTTT
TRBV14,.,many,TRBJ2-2,CASYRDNTGELFF,TGTGCCAGCTACAGGGACAACACCGGGGAGCTGTTTTTT
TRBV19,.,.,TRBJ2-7,CASWGGRAREQYF,TGTGCCAGCTGGGGAGGCAGGGCCCGGGAGCAGTACTTC
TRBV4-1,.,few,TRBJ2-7,CASSQDGEYEQYF,TGCGCCAGCAGCCAAGATGGGGAGTACGAGCAGTACTTC
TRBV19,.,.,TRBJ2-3,CASSIGDTQYF,TGTGCCAGTAGTATTGGGGATACGCAGTATTTT
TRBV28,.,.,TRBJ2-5,CANSSRRGEETQYF,TGTGCCAACAGTTCTCGCAGGGGCGAAGAGACCCAGTACTTC
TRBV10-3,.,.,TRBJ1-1,CAREGMNTEAFF,TGTGCTAGAGAAGGGATGAACACTGAAGCTTTCTTT
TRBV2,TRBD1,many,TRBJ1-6,CASREQGSPLHF,TGTGCCAGCAGAGAACAGGGGTCACCCCTCCACTTT
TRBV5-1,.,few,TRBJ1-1,CASSRSGSEAFF,TGCGCCAGCAGCCGGTCGGGGTCTGAAGCTTTCTTT
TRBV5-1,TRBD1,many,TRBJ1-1,CASSFGTGEAFF,TGTGCCAGCAGCTTCGGGACAGGTGAAGCTTTCTTT
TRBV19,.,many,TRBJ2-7,CASSMFTSGEQYF,TGTGCCAGTAGTATGTTTACCAGCGGCGAGCAGTACTTC